The 23 T cell receptor beta chains presented below share a single source sample, sequenced in a study of cytomegalovirus exposure and HLA in healthy donors. In the PCR, 60 Vbeta and 13 Jbeta primers were used. TCRdb's table, derived via immunoSEQ multiplex PCR, lists solely in-frame clones and lacks some. The table records about 170,000 clones, over 70% of them present only once. The sequencing sample was made of PBMCs. These receptors were obtained from a woman in her forties or fifties in good health and CMV-seropositive.

This clone was picked up one time. V usage is TRBV6-1 and J usage is TRBJ2-7, with 8 bases that match TRBD2. V trimming: 7 bases; J trimming: 6 bases; junction bases outside the gene matches: 14. The CDR3 contains 15 residues. Germline V lookup: CDR1 MNHNS, CDR2 SASEGT. The CDR3 reads CASTRGLGGAAEQYF. CDR3 DNA sequence: TGTGCCAGCACCCGAGGTCTCGGGGGGGCGGCCGAGCAGTACTTC.

The V and J genes are TRBV6-5 and TRBJ2-7; D possibly corresponds to TRBD1 (6 bases). V lost 7 bases to trimming and J lost 3 bases, with 16 bases between them. This CDR3 has 14 amino acids. CDR1 is MNHEY, CDR2 SVGAGI, per germline. The CDR3 spells CASTSGANIYEQYF. CDR3 nucleotides: TGTGCCAGCACTTCAGGGGCCAATATCTACGAGCAGTACTTC.

V gene TRBV9 combines with J gene TRBJ2-2; 13 bases fit TRBD2. CDR1 is SGDLS, CDR2 YYNGEE, per germline. This CDR3 spans 16 amino acids. The junction had 6 bases not matched to a gene; V was cut back by 4 bases and J by 6 bases. CDR3 residues: CASSITSGGAAGELFF. The CDR3 region has the DNA TGTGCCAGCAGCATTACTAGCGGGGGGGCTGCCGGGGAGCTGTTTTTT.

The genes are TRBV9 and TRBJ1-2; a weak D match, TRBD1 (5 bases). The CDR3 consists of 14 residues. The germline CDR1 and CDR2 sequences are SGDLS and YYNGEE. The V end lost 0 bases, the J end lost 6 bases, and 12 bases lay between the germline ends. CDR3 nucleotides: TGTGCCAGCAGCGTAGGAAGGGGCCCCCATGGCTACACCTTC. Residues: CASSVGRGPHGYTF.

J is TRBJ1-2 and V is TRBV2, with D possibly matching TRBD1 (5 bases). V dropped 0 bases and J dropped 1 base, with 9 bases sitting between them. CDR1 and CDR2 from the germline V gene are SNHLY and FYNNEI. The CDR3 consists of 15 residues. In DNA form, the CDR3 reads TGTGCCAGCAGTGAAGCGGGGCAGGGTAACTATGGCTACACCTTC. This codes for CASSEAGQGNYGYTF.

This clone was counted between two and nine times. The V gene is TRBV30, the J gene TRBJ1-3; 8 bases are shared with TRBD1. The V gene's germline CDR1 is GTSNPN and CDR2 SVGIG (reference sequence). V was clipped by 4 bases and J by 7 bases; unmatched bases: 0. CDR3 length: 11 residues. DNA of the CDR3: TGTGCCTGGAACAGGGGGAACACCATATATTTT. Its translation: CAWNRGNTIYF.

The chain uses TRBV6-1 and TRBJ2-1; 7 positions match TRBD2. The germline CDR1 and CDR2 sequences are MNHNS and SASEGT. Trimming took 6 bases from V and 4 from J; bases not matched to a gene: 6. This CDR3 is 14 amino acids long. The CDR3 coding sequence is TGTGCCAGCAGCAACATGGGAGGGTACAATGAGCAGTTCTTC. The encoded protein is CASSNMGGYNEQFF.

The CDR3 DNA reads TGTGCCAGCAGCTTAACAGGGCTGGGGGCAGAGACCCAGTACTTC. This sequence encodes CASSLTGLGAETQYF. The chain employs TRBV7-8 and TRBJ2-5, with a tentative D call TRBD1 (6 bases). The V gene's germline CDR1 is SGHVS and CDR2 FQNEAQ. V was shortened by 2 bases and J by 4 bases, with 14 bases between the two germline ends. There are 15 residues in the CDR3.

CDR3 DNA: TGTGCCAGCTCACCAGCCGGGACAGGGGGAGACGAGCAGTACTTC. Translated, it gives CASSPAGTGGDEQYF. This rearrangement joins TRBV18 to TRBJ2-7; 11 positions agree with TRBD1. The CDR3 totals 15 residues. The V and J ends lost 2 bases and 5 bases, in that order; junction bases with no gene match: 5. Germline CDR1 is KGHSH and CDR2 is LQKENI.

The chain joins TRBV27 to TRBJ2-7; 9 bases line up with TRBD1. CDR3 size: 16 residues. V lost 2 bases to trimming and J lost 2 bases; unmatched junction nucleotides: 7. Germline CDR1 MNHEY, CDR2 SMNVEV (reference sequence). The chain's CDR3 is CASSLRGQGNAYEQYF. The CDR3 region has the DNA TGTGCCAGCAGTTTACGGGGACAGGGCAACGCCTACGAGCAGTACTTC.

In its sample, this clone was seen a few times. This chain connects TRBV10-3 to TRBJ2-2; 12 bases match TRBD1. Looked up from germline, CDR1 is ENHRY and CDR2 is SYGVKD. CDR3 length equals 19 residues. V trimming: 6 bases; J trimming: 0 bases; junction bases outside the gene matches: 11. The CDR3 here is CAISAHRDRGLANTGELFF. The CDR3 nucleotides read TGTGCCATCAGCGCTCACCGGGACAGGGGGCTCGCGAACACCGGGGAGCTGTTTTTT.

The V gene is TRBV7-8, the J gene TRBJ2-2, with 10 positions matching TRBD2. Germline trimming cut 1 base from V and 11 bases from J; bases unmatched to any gene: 7. There are 15 residues in the CDR3. Germline CDR1 reads SGHVS; CDR2 reads FQNEAQ. CDR3 amino acids: CASSLVLAGVGELFF. DNA for the CDR3: TGTGCCAGCAGCTTAGTTCTAGCGGGGGTCGGAGAGCTGTTTTTT.

The chain has TRBV7-9 and TRBJ2-5, with D possibly matching TRBD2 (5 bases). Trimming pared 6 bases from V and 5 bases from J, leaving 13 bases between. The CDR3 is 13 residues long. CDR1 and CDR2 (germline): SEHNR, FQNEAQ (reference sequence). As DNA, the CDR3 is TGTGCCAGCAGAACCAGCGGTGGGGAGACCCAGTACTTC. This codes for CASRTSGGETQYF.

This clone has a handful of counts. V is TRBV19 and J is TRBJ2-2; perhaps TRBD1 as D (6 bases). Between the trimmed V and J ends, which lost 7 bases and 0 bases, there was a span of 12 bases. This CDR3 is built from 15 residues. Germline loops: CDR1 LNHDA, CDR2 SQIVND (reference sequence). DNA for the CDR3: TGTGCCAGTAATTGGCAGGGGTCGAACACCGGGGAGCTGTTTTTT. This translates into CASNWQGSNTGELFF.

The chain joins TRBV2 to TRBJ1-1; unclear D gene. CDR1 and CDR2 from the germline V gene are SNHLY and FYNNEI. The CDR3 spans 12 residues. Trimming removed 4 bases from V and 10 bases from J, with 13 bases in between. CDR3 bases: TGTGCCAGCAGTGCCAAGGCAGGTCCAGCTTTCTTT. It translates to CASSAKAGPAFF. The full variable domain, rest sourced from reference TRBV2 and TRBJ1-1, is EPEVTQTPSHQVTQMGQEVILRCVPISNHLYFYWYRQILGQKVEFLVSFYNNEISEKSEIFDDQFSVERPDGSNFTLKIRSTKLEDSAMYFCASSAKAGPAFFGQGTRLTVV.

The chain links TRBV10-2 to TRBJ2-3; 7 bases line up with TRBD2. This CDR3 has 17 amino acids. With V trimmed by 0 bases and J by 3 bases, 9 bases remained unmatched. The germline V gene encodes CDR1 WSHSY and CDR2 SAAADI. DNA of the CDR3: TGCGCCAGCAGTGAGTCAGGAACTAGCGAGGGAACAGATACGCAGTATTTT. Amino acids: CASSESGTSEGTDTQYF.

This clone was detected only a few times. One base away lies a much larger clone, so this may be a sequencing read error. This chain joins TRBV5-4 and TRBJ2-7; the match to TRBD2 covers 9 bases. The CDR3 runs 14 residues. CDR1 is SGHNT and CDR2 is YYREEE in the germline V gene (reference sequence). Trimming took 4 bases from V and 8 from J; bases not matched to a gene: 10. The CDR3 sequence is CASSPTSGLVQQYF. The DNA of the CDR3 is TGTGCCAGCAGCCCGACTAGCGGTTTAGTTCAGCAGTACTTC.

The chain has TRBV2 and TRBJ1-5; D might be TRBD1 (6 bases). The CDR3 runs 15 residues. CDR1 is SNHLY, CDR2 FYNNEI, per germline. The V end was cut by 7 bases, the J end by 1 base, with 14 bases between. CDR3 region: CASTYLTGSNQPQHF. The CDR3 nucleotides read TGTGCCAGCACCTACCTGACAGGAAGCAATCAGCCCCAGCATTTT.

The chain is built from TRBV2 and TRBJ1-3, with D possibly being TRBD1 (5 bases). Trimming stripped 5 bases from V and 0 bases from J, with 14 bases between. The CDR3 contains 16 residues. The germline V gene encodes CDR1 SNHLY and CDR2 FYNNEI. The CDR3 DNA reads as TGTGCCAGCAGTCTCGTAGGGGCCAACTCTGGAAACACCATATATTTT. Translation gives CASSLVGANSGNTIYF.

This chain uses TRBV6-6 with TRBJ2-1, with TRBD2 as a possible D gene (6 bases). The length of the CDR3 is 15 residues. V shed 5 bases and J shed 7 bases, with 18 bases lying between them. Germline CDR1 MNHNY, CDR2 SVGAGI (reference sequence). The CDR3 region is CASSDPGLQSNEQFF. DNA for the CDR3: TGTGCCAGCAGTGACCCGGGACTTCAGTCTAATGAGCAGTTCTTC.

This chain links TRBV11-2 with TRBJ2-2; 7 bases align to TRBD2. The germline V gene encodes CDR1 SGHAT and CDR2 FQNNGV. There are 13 residues in the CDR3. J gave up 6 bases and V 5 bases, and 3 bases lay outside the gene matches. The CDR3 DNA reads as TGTGCCAGCAGCCAGACTAGCCCCGGGGAGCTGTTTTTT. As protein: CASSQTSPGELFF. Full variable domain (remainder filled in from reference TRBV11-2 and TRBJ2-2): EAGVAQSPRYKIIEKRQSVAFWCNPISGHATLYWYQQILGQGPKLLIQFQNNGVVDDSQLPKDRFSAERLKGVDSTLKIQPAKLEDSAVYLCASSQTSPGELFFGEGSRLTVL.

This clone has a single count. This chain joins TRBV6-4 and TRBJ2-1, with 7 bases identical to TRBD1. Germline CDR1 and CDR2: MRHNA and SNTAGT. The CDR3 length is 15 residues. J gave up 8 bases and V 1 base, and 8 bases lay outside the gene matches. CDR3 in amino acids: CASSDFPTGLDEQFF. The DNA of the CDR3 is TGTGCCAGCAGTGACTTTCCGACAGGGCTGGATGAGCAGTTCTTC.

CDR3 DNA: TGCAGCGTTGGACAGGACTATGGCTACACCTTC. Translated: CSVGQDYGYTF. The chain links TRBV29-1 to TRBJ1-2, with D perhaps TRBD1 (6 bases). This CDR3 has 11 residues. The V gene lost 4 bases and the J gene lost 3 bases, with 6 bases spanning the gap. From germline, CDR1 is SQVTM and CDR2 ANQGSEA.